Listed here are 21 T cell receptor beta chains from one sample, sequenced in a study of blood T cell repertoires in COVID-19. TCRdb's table, derived via immunoSEQ multiplex PCR, lists solely in-frame clones and lacks some. The table shows 200,000 to 250,000 clones, with approximately 87% occurring only once. Sequencing was done on a sample of PBMCs or T cells enriched from blood (not recorded which). The receptors shown here come from a woman aged 45-60 years in a cohort exposed to, infected with or recovered from COVID-19 (not recorded which).

Written as DNA, the CDR3 is TGTGCCAGCAGCTGGGGACAGGGGGCTTCTTCCGAGCAGTACTTC. Its translation: CASSWGQGASSEQYF. V is TRBV7-6 and J is TRBJ2-7; 12 bases are a match to TRBD1. With V trimmed by 4 bases and J by 6 bases, 7 bases remained unmatched. CDR1 is SGHVS and CDR2 is FNYEAQ in the germline V gene. This CDR3 contains 15 residues.

CDR3 bases: TGTGCCACCTACTCGCCAACAGGGACGAACACTGAAGCTTTCTTT. It translates to CATYSPTGTNTEAFF. The chain has TRBV10-3 and TRBJ1-1; D may be TRBD1 (6 bases). The CDR3 totals 15 residues. V dropped 10 bases and J dropped 1 base, with 19 bases sitting between them. Germline assignment: CDR1 ENHRY and CDR2 SYGVKD.

The chain combines TRBV7-9 with TRBJ1-1, with TRBD1 matching over 8 bases. Germline V CDR1 and CDR2: SEHNR, FQNEAQ (reference sequence). V was clipped by 5 bases and J by 1 base; unmatched bases: 6. The CDR3 has 15 amino acids. For the CDR3, the DNA is TGTGCCAGCAGCCTTCAGGGGGCTGCGAACACTGAAGCTTTCTTT. Protein sequence: CASSLQGAANTEAFF.

The chain couples TRBV5-4 to TRBJ2-3; 8 bases agree with TRBD2. Germline loops: CDR1 SGHNT, CDR2 YYREEE (reference sequence). V was pared by 2 bases and J by 4 bases, with 6 bases of the junction left unmatched. The CDR3 is 15 residues long. The CDR3 bases are TGTGCCAGCAGCTTAATCAGCGGGGGCGCAGATACGCAGTATTTT. Its protein product is CASSLISGGADTQYF.

The chain carries TRBV7-2 and TRBJ1-5; the D gene is possibly TRBD1 (5 bases). The CDR3 spans 14 residues. V shed 5 bases and J shed 3 bases, with 11 bases lying between them. Germline assignment: CDR1 SGHTA and CDR2 FQGNSA. The CDR3 reads CASSLRQNNQPQHF. The CDR3 coding sequence is TGTGCCAGCAGCCTAAGACAGAACAATCAGCCCCAGCATTTT. Together with reference TRBV7-2 and TRBJ1-5, the CDR3 gives the full variable domain: GAGVSQSPSNKVTEKGKDVELRCDPISGHTALYWYRQSLGQGLEFLIYFQGNSAPDKSGLPSDRFSAERTGGSVSTLTIQRTQQEDSAVYLCASSLRQNNQPQHFGDGTRLSIL.

V and J are TRBV19 and TRBJ1-6, with TRBD1 matching 7 bases. In germline, CDR1 is LNHDA, CDR2 SQIVND (reference sequence). Trimming removed 0 bases from V and 3 bases from J; junction bases left unmatched: 2. The CDR3 covers 16 residues. The CDR3 spells CASSIEGGGYNSPLHF. CDR3 in DNA: TGTGCCAGTAGTATAGAAGGGGGCGGCTATAATTCACCCCTCCACTTT.

The J gene is TRBJ2-1, the V gene TRBV25-1; TRBD1 matches 7 bases. Germline V gives CDR1 MGHDK, CDR2 SYGVNS. V lost 6 bases and J lost 6; bases outside the gene matches: 8. The CDR3 is 14 amino acids. The CDR3 sequence is CASRPTGTANEQFF. CDR3 sequence (DNA): TGTGCCAGCAGGCCGACAGGGACAGCCAATGAGCAGTTCTTC.

The chain employs TRBV5-1 and TRBJ2-3; TRBD1 agrees at 8 bases. CDR1 and CDR2 from the germline V gene are SGHRS and YFSETQ. This CDR3 contains 14 residues. Trimming cost V 4 bases and J 2 bases; bases outside gene matches: 3. The CDR3 coding sequence is TGCGCCAGCAGCCAACAGGGGGTCACAGATACGCAGTATTTT. Its translation is CASSQQGVTDTQYF.

This chain links TRBV28 with TRBJ1-2; 7 bases fit TRBD1. The V gene's germline CDR1 is MDHEN and CDR2 SYDVKM. V was clipped by 2 bases and J by 3 bases; unmatched bases: 6. The CDR3 extends over 15 amino acids. The CDR3 bases are TGTGCCAGCAGTTTAGTTTTAACAGGGGACTATGGCTACACCTTC. Protein sequence: CASSLVLTGDYGYTF.

The chain recombines TRBV19 with TRBJ2-6, with TRBD2 as a possible D gene (5 bases). Between the trimmed V and J ends, which lost 10 bases and 4 bases, there was a span of 20 bases. The germline gives CDR1 LNHDA, CDR2 SQIVND (reference sequence). CDR3 size: 16 residues. CDR3 nucleotide sequence: TGTGCCACCCAACGGGGTGTGCTCGGAGGGGCCAACGTCCTGACTTTC. Translation gives CATQRGVLGGANVLTF. Full variable domain (remainder filled in from reference TRBV19 and TRBJ2-6): DGGITQSPKYLFRKEGQNVTLSCEQNLNHDAMYWYRQDPGQGLRLIYYSQIVNDFQKGDIAEGYSVSREKKESFPLTVTSAQKNPTAFYLCATQRGVLGGANVLTFGAGSRLTVL.

The rearrangement joins TRBV7-8 to TRBJ2-1, with D perhaps matching TRBD1 (6 bases). Germline CDR1 reads SGHVS; CDR2 reads FQNEAQ. The CDR3 runs to 17 residues. V dropped 1 base and J dropped 4 bases, with 17 bases sitting between them. CDR3 residues: CASSLVKGTPQYNEQFF. The CDR3 DNA follows: TGTGCCAGCAGCTTAGTAAAGGGGACACCGCAATACAATGAGCAGTTCTTC.

This clone appeared a single time. This rearrangement joins TRBV9 to TRBJ2-7; the D gene is possibly TRBD1 (6 bases). V was pared by 4 bases and J by 1 base, with 12 bases between. The length of the CDR3 is 14 residues. Germline V CDR1 and CDR2: SGDLS, YYNGEE. The CDR3 bases are TGTGCCAGCAGCCCGGACAGTTTTTCCTACGAGCAGTACTTC. Translated: CASSPDSFSYEQYF.

V gene TRBV5-1 combines with J gene TRBJ1-4, with 11 bases identical to TRBD1. The CDR3 loop spans 18 amino acids. J gave up 4 bases and V 4 bases, and 12 bases lay outside the gene matches. The germline V gene has CDR1 SGHRS and CDR2 YFSETQ. This CDR3 reads CASSLVRTGGAGNEKLFF. CDR3 DNA: TGCGCCAGCAGCCTCGTTAGGACAGGGGGCGCCGGTAATGAAAAACTGTTTTTT.

The chain recombines TRBV13 with TRBJ1-1, with D possibly TRBD1 on 5 matching bases. The CDR3 runs to 18 residues. The V end was cut by 0 bases, the J end by 0 bases, with 17 bases between. Germline-derived CDR1 and CDR2 are PRHDT and FYEKMQ (reference sequence). CDR3 region: CASSLGRQLFLMNTEAFF. For the CDR3, the DNA is TGTGCCAGCAGCTTAGGGAGACAGCTATTCTTGATGAACACTGAAGCTTTCTTT.

V usage is TRBV5-6 and J usage is TRBJ1-1; D may be TRBD1 (6 bases). With 1 base removed from V and 6 bases from J, the gap between germline ends came to 13 bases. Germline assignment: CDR1 SGHDT and CDR2 YYEEEE. The CDR3 totals 14 residues. This chain's CDR3 is CASSLSRGYAEAFF. The CDR3 coding sequence is TGTGCCAGCAGCTTGTCCAGGGGATACGCTGAAGCTTTCTTT.

The genes are TRBV4-2 and TRBJ1-6; 7 nucleotides agree with TRBD1. Germline CDR1 reads LGHNA; CDR2 reads YNFKEQ. V trimming: 0 bases; J trimming: 1 base; junction bases outside the gene matches: 9. The CDR3 sequence is 19 residues long. The CDR3 sequence is CASSQDPKGQRSYNSPLHF. For the CDR3, the DNA is TGTGCCAGCAGCCAAGATCCCAAGGGACAGAGATCCTATAATTCACCCCTCCACTTT.

The chain recombines TRBV29-1 with TRBJ1-1; D is perhaps TRBD1 (6 bases). Trimming took 6 bases from V and 4 from J, leaving 12 bases between them. CDR3 length: 12 residues. Germline V gene lookup returns CDR1 SQVTM and CDR2 ANQGSEA. This CDR3 reads CSVTGRGTEAFF. CDR3 nucleotide sequence: TGCAGCGTAACAGGGAGAGGCACTGAAGCTTTCTTT.

The chain is built from TRBV2 and TRBJ2-3, with 11 bases matching TRBD2. Trimming took 9 bases from V and 5 from J; bases not matched to a gene: 10. This CDR3 spans 15 amino acids. Germline V gives CDR1 SNHLY, CDR2 FYNNEI. CDR3 bases: TGTGCCAGTACTTTAGCGGGGGGGCATGTAGATACGCAGTATTTT. This translates into CASTLAGGHVDTQYF. Combining the CDR3 with reference TRBV2 and TRBJ2-3 gives the whole variable domain EPEVTQTPSHQVTQMGQEVILRCVPISNHLYFYWYRQILGQKVEFLVSFYNNEISEKSEIFDDQFSVERPDGSNFTLKIRSTKLEDSAMYFCASTLAGGHVDTQYFGPGTRLTVL.

This sequence joins TRBV6-5 and TRBJ1-1; a possible D gene is TRBD1 (5 bases). The CDR3 consists of 12 residues. V was pared by 2 bases and J by 10 bases, with 11 bases between. Per germline, CDR1 MNHEY and CDR2 SVGAGI. CDR3 loop: CASSYVGGGAFF. The CDR3 nucleotides read TGTGCCAGCAGTTACGTAGGCGGGGGAGCTTTCTTT.

This sequence joins TRBV5-4 and TRBJ1-2, with D perhaps matching TRBD1 (5 bases). Per the germline V gene, CDR1 is SGHNT and CDR2 is YYREEE (reference sequence). Trimming cost V 2 bases and J 3 bases, with 11 bases left between them. The CDR3 spans 14 residues. In DNA form, the CDR3 reads TGTGCCAGCAGCTTTAGGGGTGGGGACTATGGCTACACCTTC. Protein: CASSFRGGDYGYTF.

The V call is TRBV15, the J call TRBJ1-1; D might be TRBD1 (5 bases). The CDR3 sequence is 15 residues long. Germline V gene sequence: CDR1 LNHNV, CDR2 YYDKDF (reference sequence). Trimming shortened V by 0 bases and J by 0 bases, and 8 bases separated the two germline ends. CDR3 nucleotide sequence: TGTGCCACCAGCAGAGAGACAGCTTTGAACACTGAAGCTTTCTTT. Translated: CATSRETALNTEAFF.